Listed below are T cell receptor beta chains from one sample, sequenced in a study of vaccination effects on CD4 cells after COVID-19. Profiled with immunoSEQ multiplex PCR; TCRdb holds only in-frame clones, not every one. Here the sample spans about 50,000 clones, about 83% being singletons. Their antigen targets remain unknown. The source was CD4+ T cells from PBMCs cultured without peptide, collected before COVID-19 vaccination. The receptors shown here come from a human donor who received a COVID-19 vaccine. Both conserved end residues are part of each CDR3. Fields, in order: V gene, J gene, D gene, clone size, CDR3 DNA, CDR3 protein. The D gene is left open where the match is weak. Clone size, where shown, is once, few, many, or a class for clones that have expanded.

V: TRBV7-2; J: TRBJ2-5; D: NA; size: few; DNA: TGTGCCAGCAGCTTAGCACTACAAGAGACCCAGTACTTC; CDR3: CASSLALQETQYF
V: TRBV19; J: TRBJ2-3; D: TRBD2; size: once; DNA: TGTGCCAGTAGTATAGCCTGGCGGGGGGAACTAACAGATACGCAGTATTTT; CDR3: CASSIAWRGELTDTQYF
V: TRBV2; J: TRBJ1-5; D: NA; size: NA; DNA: TGTGCCAGCAGTCAAGGGGCAGTTTTACCCCAGCATTTT; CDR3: CASSQGAVLPQHF
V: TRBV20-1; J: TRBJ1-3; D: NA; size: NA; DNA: TGCAGTGCTAGTGTCCAGGGAGGACGCAACACCATATATTTT; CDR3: CSASVQGGRNTIYF
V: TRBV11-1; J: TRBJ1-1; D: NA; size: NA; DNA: TGTGCCAGCAGCTTAGGCCGCCGAATTGAAGCTTTCTTT; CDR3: CASSLGRRIEAFF
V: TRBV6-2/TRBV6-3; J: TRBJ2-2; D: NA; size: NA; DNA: TGTGCCAGCAGTTACTCCTTGCGAAGGGCGGACACCGGGGAGCTGTTTTTT; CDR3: CASSYSLRRADTGELFF
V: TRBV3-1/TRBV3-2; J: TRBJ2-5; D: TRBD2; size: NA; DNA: TGTGCCAGCAGCCAAGGACTAGCGGGGGGAGGAAAGGAGACCCAGTACTTC; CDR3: CASSQGLAGGGKETQYF
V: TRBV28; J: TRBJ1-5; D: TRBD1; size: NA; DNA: TGTGCCAGCAGTTTGGTTGGACAGGGTCACAATCAGCCCCAGCATTTT; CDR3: CASSLVGQGHNQPQHF
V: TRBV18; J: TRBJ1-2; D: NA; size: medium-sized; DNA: TGTGCCAGCTCACCAGGGAGCGGCTACACCTTC; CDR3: CASSPGSGYTF
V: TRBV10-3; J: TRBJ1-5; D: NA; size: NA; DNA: TGTGCCATCAGTGAGAGAACAGGGTGGAACCAGCCCCAGCATTTT; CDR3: CAISERTGWNQPQHF
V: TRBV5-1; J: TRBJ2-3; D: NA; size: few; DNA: TGCGCCAGCAGACAGGGACATAGCACAGATACGCAGTATTTT; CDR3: CASRQGHSTDTQYF
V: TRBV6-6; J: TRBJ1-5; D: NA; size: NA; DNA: TGTGCCAGCAGTTACTCAGGGGGGCGAGGCCAGCCCCAGCATTTT; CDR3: CASSYSGGRGQPQHF
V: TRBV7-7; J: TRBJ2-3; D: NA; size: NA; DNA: TGTGCCAGCAGCCTAGAGCCTACTAGCTACGATACGCAGTATTTT; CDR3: CASSLEPTSYDTQYF
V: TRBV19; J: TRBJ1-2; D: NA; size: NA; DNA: TGTGCCAGTAGTACTAACCGTCAATTGGGGGGAGCTAACTATGGCTACACCTTC; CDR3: CASSTNRQLGGANYGYTF
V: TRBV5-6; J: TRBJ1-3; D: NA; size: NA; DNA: TGTGCCAGCAGCTTGAGGCTGCGTCGGAACACCATATATTTT; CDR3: CASSLRLRRNTIYF
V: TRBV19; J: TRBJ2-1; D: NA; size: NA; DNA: TGTGCCAGTAGGGACGGCACGAGCTCCTACAATGAGCAGTTCTTC; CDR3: CASRDGTSSYNEQFF
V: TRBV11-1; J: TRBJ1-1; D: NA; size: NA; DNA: TGTGCCAGCAGCAAAGGTACCGGGACATGGGTTACTGAAGCTTTCTTT; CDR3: CASSKGTGTWVTEAFF
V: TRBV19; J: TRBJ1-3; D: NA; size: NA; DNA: TGTGCCAGTAGCCCAACCCAGGGGACTGGAAACACCATATATTTT; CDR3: CASSPTQGTGNTIYF
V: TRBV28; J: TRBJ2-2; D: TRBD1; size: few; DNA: TGTGCCAGCAGACAGTCAGGGGGAGCCGGGGAGCTGTTTTTT; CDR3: CASRQSGGAGELFF
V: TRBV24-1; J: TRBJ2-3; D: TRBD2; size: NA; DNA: TGTGCCACCAGTGACCGGGGAGGGGAAGATACGCAGTATTTT; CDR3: CATSDRGGEDTQYF
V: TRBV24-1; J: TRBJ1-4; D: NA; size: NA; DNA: TGTGCCACCAGTGATTTGCAGGGTGAAAAACTGTTTTTT; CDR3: CATSDLQGEKLFF
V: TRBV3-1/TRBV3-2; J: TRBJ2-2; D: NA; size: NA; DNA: TGTGCCAGCAGCCTTACAGGGTTACCGAACACCGGGGAGCTGTTTTTT; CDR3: CASSLTGLPNTGELFF
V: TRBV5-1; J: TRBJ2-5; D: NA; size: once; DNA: TGCGCCAGCAGCTTGGCATCGGCAAATCAAGAGACCCAGTACTTC; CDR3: CASSLASANQETQYF
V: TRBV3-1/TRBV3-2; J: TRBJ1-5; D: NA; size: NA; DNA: TGTGCCAGCAGCCTTAGGACGGGGGGGGATCAGCCCCAGCATTTT; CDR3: CASSLRTGGDQPQHF
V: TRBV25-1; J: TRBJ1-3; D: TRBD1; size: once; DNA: TGTGCCAGCAGGGACAGGGGAAGGAGTAACACCATATATTTT; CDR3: CASRDRGRSNTIYF
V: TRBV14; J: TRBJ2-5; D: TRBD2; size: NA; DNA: TGTGCCAGCAGCCAAATCTTTAGCGGGGGGATACAAGAGACCCAGTACTTC; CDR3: CASSQIFSGGIQETQYF
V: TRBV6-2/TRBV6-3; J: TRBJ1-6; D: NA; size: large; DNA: TGTGCCAGCAGTTCCCGGAGCGGCGGGGAGACCCTCCACTTT; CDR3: CASSSRSGGETLHF
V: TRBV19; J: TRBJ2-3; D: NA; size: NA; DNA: TGTGCCAGTAGCATCCCCGGGCACGATACGCAGTATTTT; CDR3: CASSIPGHDTQYF
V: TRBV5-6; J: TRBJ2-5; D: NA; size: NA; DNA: TGTGCCAGCCGTTTGGGGGGGGGCTCGGAGACCCAGTACTTC; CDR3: CASRLGGGSETQYF
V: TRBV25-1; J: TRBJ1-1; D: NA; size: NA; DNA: TGTGCCAGCAGTAAAAGGACCGCGGAGAATGAAGCTTTCTTT; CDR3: CASSKRTAENEAFF
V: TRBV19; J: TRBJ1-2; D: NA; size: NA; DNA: TGTGCCAGTAGCGGCTTCAAAGGGAGCTATGGCTACACCTTC; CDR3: CASSGFKGSYGYTF
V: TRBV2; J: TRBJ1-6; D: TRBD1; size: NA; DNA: TGTGCCAGCAGGCCGGGACAGGCATATTCACCCCTCCACTTT; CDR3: CASRPGQAYSPLHF
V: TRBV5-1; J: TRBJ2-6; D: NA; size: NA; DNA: TGCGCCAGCAGTCTAAGCCCTGGGGCCAACGTCCTGACTTTC; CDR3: CASSLSPGANVLTF
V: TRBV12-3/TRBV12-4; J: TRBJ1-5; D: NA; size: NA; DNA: TGTGCCAGCAGTTTCGCGCCGGAGCAGCCCCAGCATTTT; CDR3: CASSFAPEQPQHF
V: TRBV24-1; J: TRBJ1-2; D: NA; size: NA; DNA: TGTGCCACCAGTGACCCGGGTGGCTATGGCTACACCTTT; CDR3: CATSDPGGYGYTF
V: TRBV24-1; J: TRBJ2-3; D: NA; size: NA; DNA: TGTGCCACCGGCGGCTCCCGGAGCACAGATACGCAGTATTTT; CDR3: CATGGSRSTDTQYF
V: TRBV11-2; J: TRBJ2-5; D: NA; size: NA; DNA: TGTGCCAGCAGCTTAATGACCGGGACCGGGCGGGAGACCCAGTACTTC; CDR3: CASSLMTGTGRETQYF
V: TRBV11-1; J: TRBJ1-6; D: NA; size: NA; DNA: TGTGCCAGCAGCCTAAGAGCAGGGATGGGGTCACCCCTCCACTTT; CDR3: CASSLRAGMGSPLHF
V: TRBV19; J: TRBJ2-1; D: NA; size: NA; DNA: TGTGCCAGTAGTACGTCCGCTCACCTCCCCTCCTACAATGAGCAGTTCTTC; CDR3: CASSTSAHLPSYNEQFF
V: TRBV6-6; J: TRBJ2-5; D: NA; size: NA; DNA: TGTGCCAGCAGCTCTCCGACAGGACGAGAGACCCAGTACTTC; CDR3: CASSSPTGRETQYF
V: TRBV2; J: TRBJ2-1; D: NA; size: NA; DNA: TGTGCCAGCAGTGAAATGGGTTACAATGAGCAGTTCTTC; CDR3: CASSEMGYNEQFF
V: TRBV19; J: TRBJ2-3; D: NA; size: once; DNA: TGTGCCAGTAGTATACGCGGCGGGGTCGGCATTGGGGCAGATACGCAGTATTTT; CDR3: CASSIRGGVGIGADTQYF
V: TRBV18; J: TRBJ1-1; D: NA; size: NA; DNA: TGTGCCAGCTCACCATCAGGGTTGAACACTGAAGCTTTCTTT; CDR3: CASSPSGLNTEAFF
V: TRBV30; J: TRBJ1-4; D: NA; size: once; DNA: TGTGCCTGGAGAGGCGTCGGGGGAGCAGGTGAAAAACTGTTTTTT; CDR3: CAWRGVGGAGEKLFF
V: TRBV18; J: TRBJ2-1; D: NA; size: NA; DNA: TGTGCCAGCTCACTCGACAGGAGGAACGAGCAGTTCTTC; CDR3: CASSLDRRNEQFF
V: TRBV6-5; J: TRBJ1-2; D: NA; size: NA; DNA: TGTGCCAGCAGTTACTCGCCAGGGCATGGCTACACCTTC; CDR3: CASSYSPGHGYTF
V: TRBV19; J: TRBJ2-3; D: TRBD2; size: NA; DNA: TGTGCCAGTAGTAACCTAGCGGGGGGGTCAGATACGCAGTATTTT; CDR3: CASSNLAGGSDTQYF
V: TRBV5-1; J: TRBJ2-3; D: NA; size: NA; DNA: TGCGCCAGCGCTCGGTTAGGGAGTACAGATACGCAGTATTTT; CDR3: CASARLGSTDTQYF
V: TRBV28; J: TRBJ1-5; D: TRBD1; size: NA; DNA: TGTGCCAGCAGTTCCTACACAGGGGTGGAACAGCCCCAGCATTTT; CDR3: CASSSYTGVEQPQHF
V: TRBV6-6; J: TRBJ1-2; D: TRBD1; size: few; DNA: TGTGCCAGCAGTGCGACAGGGATCGGAGGCTACACCTTC; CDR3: CASSATGIGGYTF
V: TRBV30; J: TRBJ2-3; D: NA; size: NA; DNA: TGTGCCTGGAGGGGGTTGGGGCTTGATACGCAGTATTTT; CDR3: CAWRGLGLDTQYF
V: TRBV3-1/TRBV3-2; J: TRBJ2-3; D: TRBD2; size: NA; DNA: TGTGCCAGCAGCCAAGTAAGAGGGCGGGGGGCGGGCACAGATACGCAGTATTTT; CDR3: CASSQVRGRGAGTDTQYF
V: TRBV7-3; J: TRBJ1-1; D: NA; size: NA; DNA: TGTGCCAGCAGCTTAAGGGAGAACACTGAAGCTTTCTTT; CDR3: CASSLRENTEAFF
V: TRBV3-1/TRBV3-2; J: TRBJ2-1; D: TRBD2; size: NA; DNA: TGTGCCAGCAGTCAAGCGGGGGGGCTTTCCTACAATGAGCAGTTCTTC; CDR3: CASSQAGGLSYNEQFF